Presented here are 15 T cell receptor beta chains from one specimen sequenced in a study of T cells in Graves' hyperthyroidism and ophthalmopathy. Authors of the study amplified TCR beta CDR3 regions from RNA transcripts. RT-PCR in the first round (using the HTBI primer set) targeted the TCR CDR3. TCRdb analysed the multiplex PCR reads with MiXCR anew, one entry per CDR3 protein. The table has fewer than 450,000 distinct CDR3 sequences, around 15% seen once. Source material: blood. The receptors originated from a woman aged 55 to 70 with Graves' ophthalmopathy.

The chain links TRBV15 to TRBJ2-1, with D possibly called TRBD1 or TRBD2 (6 bases each). The length of the CDR3 is 17 residues. Trimming left V 3 bases short and J 2 bases short, with 17 bases between. Per the germline V gene, CDR1 is LNHNV and CDR2 is YYDKDF (reference sequence). DNA of the CDR3: TGTGCCACCAGCAGGGGGGCGGCGGGAACCGCCTACAATGAGCAGTTCTTC. The encoded protein is CATSRGAAGTAYNEQFF.

The V and J genes are TRBV18 and TRBJ2-3; TRBD1 matches 9 bases. The CDR3 runs 15 residues. Germline values: CDR1 KGHSH, CDR2 LQKENI. The J segment lost 4 bases and the V segment lost 6 bases, leaving 8 bases of the junction unmatched. CDR3 in amino acids: CASSPGQGGSDTQYF. DNA of the CDR3: TGTGCCAGCTCGCCGGGACAGGGAGGGTCAGATACGCAGTATTTT.

This clonotype showed up many times. The chain links TRBV7-8 to TRBJ2-2; a possible D gene is TRBD1 (5 bases). This CDR3 comprises 12 residues. V was pared by 5 bases and J by 9 bases, with 10 bases between. The germline V gene encodes CDR1 SGHVS and CDR2 FQNEAQ. The CDR3 DNA reads as TGTGCCAGCAGCAAGGGGTTACGGGAGCTGTTTTTT. As protein: CASSKGLRELFF.

This clonotype has ten or more counts. The gene calls are TRBV20-1 and TRBJ2-3, with 9 positions matching TRBD1. V trimming: 0 bases; J trimming: 1 base; junction bases outside the gene matches: 5. Germline loops: CDR1 DFQATT, CDR2 SNEGSKA (reference sequence). This CDR3 contains 16 residues. The CDR3 bases are TGCAGTGCTAGAGATCCGGGACAGGGACGCACAGATACGCAGTATTTT. It encodes CSARDPGQGRTDTQYF.

The chain is built from TRBV20-1 and TRBJ1-4, with D tentatively TRBD1 (6 bases). The CDR3 consists of 15 residues. Germline lookup yields CDR1 DFQATT and CDR2 SNEGSKA (reference sequence). V was clipped by 4 bases and J by 7 bases, with 19 bases between them. The CDR3 here is CSANYGREGGEKLFF. In DNA form, the CDR3 reads TGCAGTGCTAACTATGGACGGGAAGGGGGTGAAAAACTGTTTTTT.

This clonotype was detected ten times or more. The rearrangement links TRBV7-9 to TRBJ1-2; D may be TRBD1 (5 bases). The germline V gene encodes CDR1 SEHNR and CDR2 FQNEAQ (reference sequence). V lost 5 bases to trimming and J lost 8 bases, with 18 bases between them. This CDR3 has 14 amino acids. Here the CDR3 DNA reads TGTGCCAGCAGCCTCGCGGGTAGGGGAGAAGGCTACACCTTC. This translates into CASSLAGRGEGYTF.

In its sample, this clonotype was seen many times. CDR3 residues: CASSLAYGPGALDEQYF. CDR3 sequence (DNA): TGTGCCAGCAGCTTAGCGTACGGCCCTGGGGCTTTAGACGAGCAGTACTTC. The rearrangement links TRBV7-8 to TRBJ2-7, with D tentatively TRBD1 (5 bases). With 0 bases removed from V and 5 bases from J, the gap between germline ends came to 20 bases. Germline-derived CDR1 and CDR2 are SGHVS and FQNEAQ. The CDR3 sequence is 17 residues long.

This clonotype has only a few counts. The rearrangement joins TRBV5-1 to TRBJ2-7, with 9 bases matching TRBD2. Germline assignment: CDR1 SGHRS and CDR2 YFSETQ. The trim removed 0 bases at V and 5 bases at J, leaving 9 bases unmatched. The CDR3 sequence is 16 residues long. The CDR3 DNA follows: TGCGCCAGCAGCTTGGGATTAGCGGGAGTATTCCACGAGCAGTACTTC. As protein: CASSLGLAGVFHEQYF.

V and J are TRBV20-1 and TRBJ2-1; D gene uncertain. This CDR3 comprises 16 residues. V lost 0 bases and J lost 1, with 13 bases in between. Germline CDR1 reads DFQATT; CDR2 reads SNEGSKA (reference sequence). Here the CDR3 DNA reads TGCAGTGCTAGAGATTCTGGCAGGCCATCCTACAATGAGCAGTTCTTC. The encoded protein is CSARDSGRPSYNEQFF.

This clonotype has a count of ten or more. The chain carries TRBV10-1 and TRBJ2-3, with D perhaps matching TRBD1 or TRBD2 (5 bases each). The germline V gene has CDR1 WNHNN and CDR2 SYGVQD (reference sequence). The V gene lost 10 bases and the J gene lost 4 bases, with 15 bases spanning the gap. The CDR3 is made up of 13 amino acids. In nucleotides, the CDR3 is TGCGCCACCAGGGCCACCGGGGCAGATACGCAGTATTTT. Translating gives CATRATGADTQYF.

The CDR3 is CASSLKDGSTYNEQFF. CDR3 in DNA: TGTGCCAGCAGCCTGAAGGACGGGAGCACCTACAATGAGCAGTTCTTC. V gene TRBV4-2 combines with J gene TRBJ2-1, with a weak D call TRBD2 (6 bases). Germline CDR1 reads LGHNA; CDR2 reads YNFKEQ. V dropped 4 bases and J dropped 2 bases, with 15 bases sitting between them. CDR3 length: 16 residues.

Ten or more counts support this clonotype. The chain links TRBV3-1 to TRBJ1-1; D perhaps matches TRBD1 (5 bases). Looked up from germline, CDR1 is LGHDT and CDR2 is YNNKEL (reference sequence). The CDR3 loop spans 15 amino acids. Deletions cut 1 base from V and 5 bases from J, with 14 bases between. CDR3 residues: CASSQVEGWRTEAFF. CDR3 nucleotide sequence: TGTGCCAGCAGCCAAGTAGAGGGGTGGAGGACTGAAGCTTTCTTT. The full variable domain, rest sourced from reference TRBV3-1 and TRBJ1-1, is DTAVSQTPKYLVTQMGNDKSIKCEQNLGHDTMYWYKQDSKKFLKIMFSYNNKELIINETVPNRFSPKSPDKAHLNLHINSLELGDSAVYFCASSQVEGWRTEAFFGQGTRLTVV.

This clonotype was seen many times. The V and J genes are TRBV6-1 and TRBJ2-1; 7 bases map to TRBD1. Germline trimming cut 3 bases from V and 1 base from J; bases unmatched to any gene: 6. Germline V CDR1 and CDR2: MNHNS, SASEGT. The CDR3 consists of 16 residues. CDR3 DNA sequence: TGTGCCAGCAGTGACAGGCAGGGGGTTTCCTACAATGAGCAGTTCTTC. This gives the protein CASSDRQGVSYNEQFF.

At least ten counts were recorded for this clonotype. CDR3 amino acids: CASSLARWDTKHDTQYF. In nucleotides, the CDR3 is TGTGCCAGCAGCCTTGCCCGGTGGGACACCAAACATGATACGCAGTATTTT. The J gene is TRBJ2-3, the V gene TRBV28; D is possibly TRBD1 (6 bases). This CDR3 comprises 17 residues. Germline V CDR1 and CDR2: MDHEN, SYDVKM. V lost 6 bases, J lost 6 bases, and 25 bases lay in between. The entire variable domain, with the rest obtained from reference TRBV28 and TRBJ2-3, is as follows: DVKVTQSSRYLVKRTGEKVFLECVQDMDHENMFWYRQDPGLGLRLIYFSYDVKMKEKGDIPEGYSVSREKKERFSLILESASTNQTSMYLCASSLARWDTKHDTQYFGPGTRLTVL.

The CDR3 bases are TGTGCCAGCAGTTACCGACCCTTGGGGGTACAAAACCTCGTGGGGGACACTGAAGCTTTCTTT. Protein sequence: CASSYRPLGVQNLVGDTEAFF. The chain uses TRBV6-5 and TRBJ1-1; possible D gene TRBD1, 5 bases. There are 21 residues in the CDR3. CDR1 is MNHEY, CDR2 SVGAGI, per germline. V lost 2 bases, J lost 3 bases, and 31 bases lay in between.